The clone carrying this TCR beta chain was detected a few times. The antigen is unknown. Unique molecular identifiers were attached to individual cDNA molecules during library preparation. TCRdb passed the RACE reads through MiXCR, listing each CDR3 protein once. The sample shows some 110,000 distinct CDR3 sequences, 12% of them seen only once. Specified time point: patch test 1, 2 weeks after DPC sensitization. As to treatment: therapeutic diphenylcyclopropenone sensitization with weekly scalp DPC. Before extraction, the whole blood was not fractionated, and total RNA was taken from it. The data belong to a study of human T cells and chemical hapten exposure. The CDR3 has 19 amino acids. V shed 3 bases and J 5 bases; nucleotides not matched to a gene: 18. Germline assignment: CDR1 SGDLS and CDR2 YYNGEE. General study points: Following DPC sensitization, TCRs present above 1 in 1000 frequency showed no change.

Sample: whole blood, taken in connection with sensitization to the hapten diphenylcyclopropenone (DPC). The receptor's source is a woman between 50 and 59 years old with alopecia areata. Some clones in this sample may be carry-over from other donors' samples. The genes are TRBV9 and TRBJ2-2; 8 bases map to TRBD1. In DNA, the CDR3 is TGTGCCAGCAGCGCATATTTCGTAGTGGACAGGGCGTTTACCGGGGAGCTGTTTTTT. The encoded protein is CASSAYFVVDRAFTGELFF. Based on the CDR3 plus reference TRBV9 and TRBJ2-2, the full variable domain is DSGVTQTPKHLITATGQRVTLRCSPRSGDLSVYWYQQSLDQGLQFLIQYYNGEERAKGNILERFSAQQFPDLHSELNLSSLELGDSALYFCASSAYFVVDRAFTGELFFGEGSRLTVL.